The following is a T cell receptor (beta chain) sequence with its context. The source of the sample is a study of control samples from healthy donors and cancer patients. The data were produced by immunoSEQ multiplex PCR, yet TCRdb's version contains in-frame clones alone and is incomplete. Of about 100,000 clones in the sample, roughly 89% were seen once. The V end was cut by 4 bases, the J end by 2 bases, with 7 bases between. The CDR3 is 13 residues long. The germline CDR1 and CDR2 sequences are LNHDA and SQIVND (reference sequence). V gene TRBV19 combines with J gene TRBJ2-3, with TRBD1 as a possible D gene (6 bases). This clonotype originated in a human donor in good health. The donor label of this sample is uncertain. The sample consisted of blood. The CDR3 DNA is TGTGCCAGTAGTAGGGACAACACAGATACGCAGTATTTT. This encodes CASSRDNTDTQYF.